This T cell receptor beta chain was captured in a study of cytotoxic CD8 clonotypes in ibrutinib-treated CLL. Assay used: immunoSEQ multiplex PCR; TCRdb lists only in-frame clones, some missing. The data show 68,000 or so clones, around 68% seen once. The CDR3 covers 16 residues. The germline gives CDR1 SGHTA, CDR2 FQGNSA. Trimming removed 3 bases at V and 0 bases at J, with 13 bases between. Study-wide results and limits: Clonality rose at ibrutinib response, held steady in sustained remission, and fell toward baseline at progression.

In regard to this clone: Its antigen is not identified.

The sequence came from a human donor with chronic lymphocytic leukemia. This chain links TRBV7-2 with TRBJ2-3; the D gene could be TRBD1 or TRBD2 (5 bases each). The material sequenced was PBMCs, taken after 12 months of ibrutinib treatment. CDR3 sequence: CASSFRGGGSTDTQYF. The CDR3 DNA is TGTGCCAGCAGCTTTCGGGGTGGGGGTAGCACAGATACGCAGTATTTT.